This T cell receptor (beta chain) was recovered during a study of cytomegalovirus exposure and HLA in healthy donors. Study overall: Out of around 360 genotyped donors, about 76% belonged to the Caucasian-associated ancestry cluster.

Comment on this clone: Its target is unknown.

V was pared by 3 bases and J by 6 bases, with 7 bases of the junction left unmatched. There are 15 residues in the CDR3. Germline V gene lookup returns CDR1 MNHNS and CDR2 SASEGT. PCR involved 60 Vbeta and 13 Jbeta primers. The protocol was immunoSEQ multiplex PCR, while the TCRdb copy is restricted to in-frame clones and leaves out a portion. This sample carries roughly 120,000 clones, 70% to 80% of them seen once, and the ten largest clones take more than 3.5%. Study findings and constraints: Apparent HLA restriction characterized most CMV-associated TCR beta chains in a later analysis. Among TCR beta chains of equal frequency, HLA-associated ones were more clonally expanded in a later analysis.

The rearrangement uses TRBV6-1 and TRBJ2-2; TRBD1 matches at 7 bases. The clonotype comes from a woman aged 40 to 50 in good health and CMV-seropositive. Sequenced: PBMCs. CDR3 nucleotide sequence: TGTGCCAGCAGTGACAACAGGGGTGGGGCCGGGGAGCTGTTTTTT. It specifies CASSDNRGGAGELFF.